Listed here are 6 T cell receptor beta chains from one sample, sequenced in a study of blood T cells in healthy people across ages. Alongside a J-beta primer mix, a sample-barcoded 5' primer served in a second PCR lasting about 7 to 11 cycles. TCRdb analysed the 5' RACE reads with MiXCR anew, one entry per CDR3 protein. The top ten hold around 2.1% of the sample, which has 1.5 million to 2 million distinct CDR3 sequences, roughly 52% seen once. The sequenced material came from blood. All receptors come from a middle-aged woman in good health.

The chain's CDR3 is CSANRGRLDSPLHF. CDR3 nucleotide sequence: TGCAGTGCTAATAGAGGCCGGCTTGATTCACCCCTCCACTTT. The gene calls are TRBV20-1 and TRBJ1-6; D is ambiguous. V was shortened by 4 bases and J by 8 bases, with 15 bases between the two germline ends. Germline lookup yields CDR1 DFQATT and CDR2 SNEGSKA (reference sequence). CDR3 size: 14 residues.

In nucleotides, the CDR3 is TGCAGTGCTAGGGGCTCGGCGACCGGGACTAGCAGACTCGGCGAGCAGTACTTC. Translating gives CSARGSATGTSRLGEQYF. The chain couples TRBV20-1 to TRBJ2-7; 9 bases are shared with TRBD2. Germline CDR1 and CDR2: DFQATT and SNEGSKA (reference sequence). The V gene end was trimmed by 3 bases and the J gene end by 6 bases; junction bases not matched to a gene: 21. This CDR3 spans 18 amino acids.

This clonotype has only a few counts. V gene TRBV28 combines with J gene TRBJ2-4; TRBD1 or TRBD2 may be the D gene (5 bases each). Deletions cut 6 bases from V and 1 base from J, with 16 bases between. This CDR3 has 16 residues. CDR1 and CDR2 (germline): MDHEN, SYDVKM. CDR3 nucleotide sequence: TGTGCCAGCAGCCCGGTTGGGGGAAAGGCCAAAAACATTCAGTACTTC. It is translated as CASSPVGGKAKNIQYF.

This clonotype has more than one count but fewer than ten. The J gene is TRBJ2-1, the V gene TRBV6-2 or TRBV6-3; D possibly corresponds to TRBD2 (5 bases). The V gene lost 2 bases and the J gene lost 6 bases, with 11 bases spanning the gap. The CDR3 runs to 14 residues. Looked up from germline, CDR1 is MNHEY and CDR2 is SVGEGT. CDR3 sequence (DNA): TGTGCCAGCAGTTACCACCTAGCTGGCAATGAGCAGTTCTTC. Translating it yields CASSYHLAGNEQFF.

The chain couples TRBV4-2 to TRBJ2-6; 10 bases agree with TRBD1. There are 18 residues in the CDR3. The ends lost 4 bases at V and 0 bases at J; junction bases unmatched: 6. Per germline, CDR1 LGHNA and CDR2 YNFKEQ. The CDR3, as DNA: TGTGCCAGCAGCCGGAGGGACAGGGGCGACTCTGGGGCCAACGTCCTGACTTTC. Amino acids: CASSRRDRGDSGANVLTF.

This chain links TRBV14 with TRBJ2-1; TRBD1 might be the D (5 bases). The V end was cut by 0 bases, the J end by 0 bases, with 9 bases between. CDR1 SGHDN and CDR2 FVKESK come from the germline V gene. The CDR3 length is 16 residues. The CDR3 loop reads CASSQDATDSYNEQFF. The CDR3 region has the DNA TGTGCCAGCAGCCAAGACGCGACAGACTCCTACAATGAGCAGTTCTTC.